This is a list of T cell receptor beta chains from one sample in a study of follicular helper T cells after annual influenza vaccination. Assay: immunoSEQ multiplex PCR; the TCRdb copy retains only in-frame clones and omits some. The table shows 11,000 to 15,000 clones, with just under 80% occurring only once. The material sequenced was CXCR5- memory CD4+ T cells sorted from blood, taken on the day of influenza vaccination. The source is an adult who received the influenza vaccine. CDR3s include the opening cysteine and the closing phenylalanine or tryptophan. A D gene is named only where the DNA matches it firmly. The listing skips clone size in some rows; elsewhere it reads once, few, many or a size class.

.	TRBV2	once	TRBJ2-7	TGTGCCAGCAGTGAAAGGGTTAGAGCCTACGAGCAGTACTTC	CASSERVRAYEQYF
TRBD2	TRBV5-1	.	TRBJ2-5	TGCGCCAGCAGCTTGGCTAGCGGGGGGGATGAAGAGACCCAGTACTTC	CASSLASGGDEETQYF
.	TRBV13	.	TRBJ1-1	TGTGCCAGCAGCTTACTAGGGGCGAACACTGAAGCTTTCTTT	CASSLLGANTEAFF
.	TRBV10-1	.	TRBJ2-2	TGCGCCAGCTCACGGGAGAACACCGGGGAGCTGTTTTTT	CASSRENTGELFF
TRBD2	TRBV7-2	.	TRBJ2-3	TGTGCCAGCAGCACGAGCGGGGGGGGACCAGATACGCAGTATTTT	CASSTSGGGPDTQYF
TRBD1	TRBV18	once	TRBJ1-1	TGTGCCAGCTCACGGCGACAGGGTGCCGATAACACTGAAGCTTTCTTT	CASSRRQGADNTEAFF
TRBD2	TRBV9	.	TRBJ2-3	TGTGCCAGCAGCGAACGACCCTTACTAGCGGGGGAGCCCGATACGCAGTATTTT	CASSERPLLAGEPDTQYF
TRBD1	TRBV2	.	TRBJ2-2	TGTGCCAGCAGAAAACAGGGGGCTAACACCGGGGAGCTGTTTTTT	CASRKQGANTGELFF
.	TRBV2	few	TRBJ1-2	TGTGCCAGCAGTGAACTTGTGGCGTATGGCTACACCTTC	CASSELVAYGYTF
.	TRBV4-2	few	TRBJ2-7	TGTGCCAGCAGCCTGGGGCGGGGGCCGACCTACGAGCAGTACTTC	CASSLGRGPTYEQYF
.	TRBV7-9	.	TRBJ1-2	TGTGCCAGCAGCTTATCAGGCGCTACTAACTATGGCTACACCTTC	CASSLSGATNYGYTF
.	TRBV6-6	once	TRBJ1-3	TGTGCCAGCAGTTACTCGGATGGAAACACCATATATTTT	CASSYSDGNTIYF
.	TRBV7-6	few	TRBJ2-7	TGTGCCAGCAGCTTAGAATTCGGTCCGACCTACGAGCAGTACTTC	CASSLEFGPTYEQYF
TRBD2	TRBV4-3	few	TRBJ2-1	TGCGCCAGCAGCCAAGGCTTAGCGGGGGGCGGAGGGAATGAGCAGTTCTTC	CASSQGLAGGGGNEQFF
.	TRBV7-8	.	TRBJ1-1	TGTGCCAGCAGCTTAGTAGCCAGCCAATATGAAGCTTTCTTT	CASSLVASQYEAFF
.	TRBV20-1	.	TRBJ2-1	TGCAGTGCGGCCAATTGGTATGAGCAGTTCTTC	CSAANWYEQFF
.	TRBV5-4	.	TRBJ2-3	TGTGCCAGCAGCTTGTCAGGAAGCACAGATACGCAGTATTTT	CASSLSGSTDTQYF
.	TRBV15	few	TRBJ2-3	TGTGCCACCAGCAGAGGAACAGGTACAGATACGCAGTATTTT	CATSRGTGTDTQYF
.	TRBV4-2	.	TRBJ2-7	TGTGCCAGCAGCCAAAGGTCCGAGCAGTACTTC	CASSQRSEQYF
TRBD2	TRBV5-1	.	TRBJ2-4	TGCGCCAGCAGCCCCGATAGCGGGGGGTCTAACATTCAGTACTTC	CASSPDSGGSNIQYF
TRBD1	TRBV11-2	once	TRBJ2-5	TGTGCCAGCAGCTCTGATCCCGGCAGGACAGGGACCGAGACCCAGTACTTC	CASSSDPGRTGTETQYF
.	TRBV7-9	.	TRBJ2-3	TGTGCCAGCAGCTTATGGTACAGTCTTTCGGATACGCAGTATTTT	CASSLWYSLSDTQYF
.	TRBV18	.	TRBJ1-1	TGTGCCAGCTCACCACCGGGCGGCAAACGGAACACTGAAGCTTTCTTT	CASSPPGGKRNTEAFF
TRBD1	TRBV6-5	.	TRBJ1-1	TGTGCCAGCAGGCGACAGGGGAACACTGAAGCTTTCTTT	CASRRQGNTEAFF
TRBD1	TRBV28	.	TRBJ1-5	TGTGCCAGCAGTTCGACGGGACAGGGGATTTATCAGCCCCAGCATTTT	CASSSTGQGIYQPQHF
.	TRBV15	.	TRBJ1-1	TGTGCCACCAGCGGTTCTTTGAGTTGGGGCACTGAAGCTTTCTTT	CATSGSLSWGTEAFF
TRBD2	TRBV7-6	.	TRBJ2-1	TGTGCCAGCAGCTTGGTGACTAGCGGCTCCTACAATGAGCAGTTCTTC	CASSLVTSGSYNEQFF
TRBD1	TRBV9	.	TRBJ2-1	TGTGCCAGCAGCGTTGGAGTGACAGGGGAAGCCAATGAGCAGTTCTTC	CASSVGVTGEANEQFF
TRBD2	TRBV27	.	TRBJ2-1	TGTGCCAGCGGGTTAGCGGGGGGAACCTACAATGAGCAGTTCTTC	CASGLAGGTYNEQFF
.	TRBV18	.	TRBJ1-2	TGTGCCAGCTCACCAATGCGGGAGACTAACTATGGCTACACCTTC	CASSPMRETNYGYTF
TRBD1	TRBV9	.	TRBJ1-1	TGTGCCAGCAGCGCACCGGACAGGGGGTACACTGAAGCTTTCTTT	CASSAPDRGYTEAFF
.	TRBV25-1	.	TRBJ1-3	TGTGCCAGCAGCCGGTCCGGGGGTCGCGCCGGAAACACCATATATTTT	CASSRSGGRAGNTIYF
TRBD2	TRBV11-2	.	TRBJ2-3	TGTGCCAGCAGCCTATTGACTAGCGCCACAGATACGCAGTATTTT	CASSLLTSATDTQYF
.	TRBV28	few	TRBJ1-6	TGTGCCAGCACGGGTGGGGGGAGCCGTTCACCCCTCCACTTT	CASTGGGSRSPLHF
.	TRBV7-6	.	TRBJ2-5	TGTGCCAGCAGCCCCGCCCCTGCAGCGACTCAAGAGACCCAGTACTTC	CASSPAPAATQETQYF
TRBD1	TRBV2	.	TRBJ1-2	TGTGCCAGCAGTGCTACCGGGACAGGGGTGAGAGGCTACACCTTC	CASSATGTGVRGYTF
.	TRBV7-6	.	TRBJ1-2	TGTGCCAGCAGCTTAGAACAGGGAGGGAACTATGGCTACACCTTC	CASSLEQGGNYGYTF
TRBD1	TRBV7-2	.	TRBJ1-1	TGTGCCAGCAGCCGGACAGGTTATTTTAACACTGAAGCTTTCTTT	CASSRTGYFNTEAFF
.	TRBV11-3	.	TRBJ2-3	TGTGCCAGCAGCTTAGACTGGGGCACAGATACGCAGTATTTT	CASSLDWGTDTQYF
.	TRBV7-6	.	TRBJ2-5	TGTGCCAGCAGCCTCCAAGTCCAGACCCAGTACTTC	CASSLQVQTQYF
.	TRBV5-1	few	TRBJ1-1	TGCGCCAGCAGCTCCGGTCAAGTGAACACTGAAGCTTTCTTT	CASSSGQVNTEAFF
.	TRBV5-4	.	TRBJ2-7	TGTGCCAGCAGCTTGCGGGGGTTAGGATACTCCTACGAGCAGTACTTC	CASSLRGLGYSYEQYF
.	TRBV4-1	once	TRBJ2-5	TGCGCCAGCAGCCGAGCCATTCCAGAGACCCAGTACTTC	CASSRAIPETQYF
.	TRBV6-5	.	TRBJ2-3	TGTGCCAGCAGTTATGGATCCACAGATACGCAGTATTTT	CASSYGSTDTQYF
.	TRBV7-8	.	TRBJ2-1	TGTGCCAGCAGCTTAGTGCGAGAACAGATCAATGAGCAGTTCTTC	CASSLVREQINEQFF
.	TRBV28	few	TRBJ2-7	TGTGCCAGTGCCAGCTACGAGCAGTACTTC	CASASYEQYF
.	TRBV30	.	TRBJ2-1	TGTGCCTGGGAAGTAGGGACTCGGTTAAACAATGAGCAGTTCTTC	CAWEVGTRLNNEQFF
.	TRBV5-8	.	TRBJ2-3	TGTGCCAGCAGCTTGGGGAGCACAGATACGCAGTATTTT	CASSLGSTDTQYF